This record covers a single T cell receptor (beta chain). This specimen belongs to a study of blood T cell repertoires in COVID-19. Across the study: COVID-19 samples collected from the United States, Italy and Spain covered acute and convalescent phases. Sources were T cells, B-cell-depleted T cells, or PBMCs; the material itself was cDNA or gDNA.

V was clipped by 2 bases and J by 0 bases, with 15 bases between them. The CDR3 length is 16 residues. Per the germline V gene, CDR1 is SGHDT and CDR2 is YYEEEE. As originally analysed: Reference gene primer amplification in the assay estimated nucleated cell counts. Data came from immunoSEQ multiplex PCR; TCRdb stores just in-frame clones and leaves some out. D and trimming were read from the DNA, whereas the V and J calls and clone size are those reported in that table. Seen here are around 120,000 clones, 70% to 80% observed once, and the top ten hold roughly 6.2%. This chain links TRBV5-6 with TRBJ2-7; D might be TRBD2 (5 bases). Sequencing was performed on peripheral blood. This TCR was sampled from a man between 70 and 80 years old with acute or convalescent COVID-19. The CDR3 sequence: CASSFPSGSLSYEQYF. DNA of the CDR3: TGTGCCAGCAGCTTCCCCAGCGGTAGCCTCTCCTACGAGCAGTACTTC. The complete variable domain, with remaining parts taken from reference TRBV5-6 and TRBJ2-7, reads DAGVTQSPTHLIKTRGQQVTLRCSPKSGHDTVSWYQQALGQGPQFIFQYYEEEERQRGNFPDRFSGHQFPNYSSELNVNALLLGDSALYLCASSFPSGSLSYEQYFGPGTRLTVT.